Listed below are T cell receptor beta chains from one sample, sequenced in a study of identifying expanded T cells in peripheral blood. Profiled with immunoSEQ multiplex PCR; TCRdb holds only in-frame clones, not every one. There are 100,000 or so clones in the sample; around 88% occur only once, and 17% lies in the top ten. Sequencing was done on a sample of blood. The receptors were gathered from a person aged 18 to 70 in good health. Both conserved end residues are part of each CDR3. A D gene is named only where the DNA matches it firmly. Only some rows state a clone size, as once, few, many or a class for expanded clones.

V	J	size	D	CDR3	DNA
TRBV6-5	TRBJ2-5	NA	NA	CASSYTQTSFGETQYF	TGTGCCAGCAGTTACACTCAGACTAGTTTCGGAGAGACCCAGTACTTC
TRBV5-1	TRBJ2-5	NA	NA	CASSLGSIQETQYF	TGCGCCAGCAGCTTGGGCTCGATCCAAGAGACCCAGTACTTC
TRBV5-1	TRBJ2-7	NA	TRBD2	CASSPAGDYNEQYF	TGCGCCAGCAGCCCGGCCGGGGACTATAACGAGCAGTACTTC
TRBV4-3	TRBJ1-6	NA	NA	CASSYGSYNSPLHF	TGCGCCAGCAGCTACGGCAGTTATAATTCACCCCTCCACTTT
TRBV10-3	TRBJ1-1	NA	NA	CAISVGPWNTEAFF	TGTGCCATCAGTGTTGGACCTTGGAACACTGAAGCTTTCTTT
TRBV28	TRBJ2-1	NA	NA	CASSLSSYNEQFF	TGTGCCAGCAGTTTATCCAGCTACAATGAGCAGTTCTTC
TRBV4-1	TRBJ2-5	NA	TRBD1	CASSQDDRGSAETQYF	TGCGCCAGCAGCCAAGATGACAGGGGAAGTGCAGAGACCCAGTACTTC
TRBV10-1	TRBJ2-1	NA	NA	CASSESPYNEQFF	TGCGCCAGCAGTGAGTCCCCTTACAATGAGCAGTTCTTC
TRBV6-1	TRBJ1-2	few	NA	CASSEVGGTASFYGYTF	TGTGCCAGCAGTGAAGTGGGGGGAACAGCCAGTTTCTATGGCTACACCTTC
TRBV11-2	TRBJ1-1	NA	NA	CASSFNGAPGTEAFF	TGTGCCAGCAGCTTCAACGGGGCCCCTGGGACTGAAGCTTTCTTT
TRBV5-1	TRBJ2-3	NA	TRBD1	CASSGQGTSTDTQYF	TGCGCCAGCAGCGGACAGGGGACTAGCACAGATACGCAGTATTTT
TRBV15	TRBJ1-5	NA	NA	CATSRGVSNQPQHF	TGTGCCACCAGCAGAGGAGTTAGCAATCAGCCCCAGCATTTT
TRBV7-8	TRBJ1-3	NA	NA	CASSFRLSGNTIYF	TGTGCCAGCAGCTTCCGTCTCTCTGGAAACACCATATATTTT
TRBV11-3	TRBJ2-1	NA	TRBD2	CASSLGLADHNEQFF	TGTGCCAGCAGCTTAGGGCTAGCGGACCACAATGAGCAGTTCTTC
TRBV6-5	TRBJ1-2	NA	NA	CASRPRSDGLYGYTF	TGTGCCAGCAGACCCCGCTCGGACGGCCTCTATGGCTACACCTTC